These 30 T cell receptor beta chains originate from one sample sequenced in a study of graft-versus-host responses after intestinal transplantation. Profiling relied on immunoSEQ multiplex PCR, and the TCRdb table lists in-frame clones only, not all of them. The sample has just over 40,000 clones, about 89% seen once. The sequenced sample was PBMCs, obtained approximately 300 days after intestinal transplant. The source of these receptors is a human patient who received an intestinal transplant, so some T cells may come from the graft donor.

The chain employs TRBV6-6 and TRBJ1-5; 7 bases match TRBD1. V gave up 7 bases and J gave up 2 bases; unmatched junction bases: 2. Germline-derived CDR1 and CDR2 are MNHNY and SVGAGI (reference sequence). This CDR3 is 13 amino acids long. The CDR3 loop reads CASTTGGNQPQHF. In DNA form, the CDR3 reads TGTGCCAGCACAACAGGGGGCAATCAGCCCCAGCATTTT.

V usage is TRBV7-2 and J usage is TRBJ2-7, with TRBD1 identical over 10 bases. Germline V CDR1 and CDR2: SGHTA, FQGNSA. The CDR3 is made up of 17 amino acids. The V and J ends lost 2 bases and 0 bases, in that order; junction bases with no gene match: 7. The CDR3, as DNA: TGTGCCAGCAGCTTAACGGTGCGGACAGGGGGCTCCTACGAGCAGTACTTC. This encodes CASSLTVRTGGSYEQYF. Together with reference TRBV7-2 and TRBJ2-7, the CDR3 gives the full variable domain: GAGVSQSPSNKVTEKGKDVELRCDPISGHTALYWYRQSLGQGLEFLIYFQGNSAPDKSGLPSDRFSAERTGGSVSTLTIQRTQQEDSAVYLCASSLTVRTGGSYEQYFGPGTRLTVT.

The chain combines TRBV7-3 with TRBJ2-1; 7 bases fit TRBD1. Germline-derived CDR1 and CDR2 are SGHTA and FQGTGA. The V segment lost 4 bases and the J segment 4 bases; nucleotides outside the gene matches: 7. The CDR3 consists of 15 residues. The CDR3 DNA sequence: TGTGCCAGCAGCTCCCCCGGGACAGTTTACAATGAGCAGTTCTTC. Translation: CASSSPGTVYNEQFF.

This chain uses TRBV10-2 with TRBJ2-7; no firm D call. The V gene lost 2 bases and the J gene lost 3 bases, with 5 bases spanning the gap. Germline CDR1 and CDR2: WSHSY and SAAADI. This CDR3 has 12 residues. In DNA form, the CDR3 reads TGCGCCAGCAGTGAGACCCGCTACGAGCAGTACTTC. Its protein is CASSETRYEQYF.

The chain combines TRBV18 with TRBJ1-3, with D possibly being TRBD1 (6 bases). V was shortened by 3 bases and J by 2 bases, with 8 bases between the two germline ends. Germline V CDR1 and CDR2: KGHSH, LQKENI. The CDR3 extends over 14 amino acids. The CDR3 region is CASSPKGAGNTIYF. The CDR3 nucleotides read TGTGCCAGCTCACCGAAGGGGGCTGGAAACACCATATATTTT.

The V and J genes are TRBV6-5 and TRBJ1-1; D perhaps matches TRBD1 (6 bases). Deletions cut 10 bases from V and 1 base from J, with 19 bases between. Looked up from germline, CDR1 is MNHEY and CDR2 is SVGAGI. The CDR3 totals 15 residues. The CDR3 is CANMRLQTGNTEAFF. DNA for the CDR3: TGTGCCAACATGAGACTCCAGACAGGGAACACTGAAGCTTTCTTT.

This chain connects TRBV19 to TRBJ2-7, with 9 bases matching TRBD1. CDR1 LNHDA and CDR2 SQIVND come from the germline V gene (reference sequence). V shed 10 bases and J 4 bases; nucleotides not matched to a gene: 11. The CDR3 runs 14 residues. The CDR3 DNA follows: TGTGCCACCACAACCGGGACAGGGCCGTACGAGCAGTACTTC. It yields the protein CATTTGTGPYEQYF.

The table lists this clone with a count of one. This chain links TRBV5-6 with TRBJ2-7, with D perhaps assigned TRBD1 or TRBD2 (5 bases each). Trimming pared 4 bases from V and 2 bases from J, leaving 13 bases between. CDR1 SGHDT and CDR2 YYEEEE come from the germline V gene. This CDR3 spans 14 amino acids. The DNA of the CDR3 is TGTGCCAGCAGCCCGGAGGACAAGACCTACGAGCAGTACTTC. Translating it yields CASSPEDKTYEQYF.

This clone was observed once. V is TRBV6-4 and J is TRBJ1-2; 7 nucleotides match TRBD1. Germline-derived CDR1 and CDR2 are MRHNA and SNTAGT. This CDR3 comprises 13 residues. V shed 6 bases and J 8 bases; nucleotides not matched to a gene: 9. The CDR3 sequence is CASSPTGFKGYTF. The CDR3 nucleotides read TGTGCCAGCAGCCCGACAGGGTTTAAAGGCTACACCTTC.

This chain links TRBV5-5 with TRBJ2-3; 7 positions match TRBD2. This CDR3 comprises 17 residues. The V segment lost 5 bases and the J segment 2 bases; nucleotides outside the gene matches: 14. Germline V gives CDR1 SGHKS, CDR2 YYEKEE (reference sequence). The CDR3 nucleotides read TGTGCCAGCAGGACCGAGGCTAGCGGCTACCTCACAGATACGCAGTATTTT. Translated, it gives CASRTEASGYLTDTQYF.

The J gene is TRBJ2-3, the V gene TRBV7-2; TRBD2 matches 7 bases. Germline V CDR1 and CDR2: SGHTA, FQGNSA. This CDR3 is built from 13 residues. V dropped 3 bases and J dropped 10; count of bases not matched to a gene: 7. Here the CDR3 reads CASSLGGGGSQYF. The CDR3 DNA reads TGTGCCAGCAGCTTGGGCGGGGGAGGGTCGCAGTATTTT.

CDR3 nucleotide sequence: TGTGCCAGCAGTCTCACAGGGGGGAATCAGCCCCAGCATTTT. Its translation is CASSLTGGNQPQHF. The chain joins TRBV6-5 to TRBJ1-5, with 8 bases aligning to TRBD1. The germline V gene encodes CDR1 MNHEY and CDR2 SVGAGI. This CDR3 is built from 14 residues. Trimming cost V 5 bases and J 4 bases; bases outside gene matches: 4.

For the CDR3, the DNA is TGTGCCAGCAGCTTGACACCAAACAGGACCACCGGCTACACCTTC. Translating it yields CASSLTPNRTTGYTF. The rearrangement links TRBV5-4 to TRBJ1-2, with D perhaps TRBD1 (5 bases). The CDR3 extends over 15 amino acids. Germline V CDR1 and CDR2: SGHNT, YYREEE (reference sequence). Trimming took off 1 base at V and 8 bases at J, with 18 bases between the two ends. Full variable domain (rest looked up from reference TRBV5-4 and TRBJ1-2): ETGVTQSPTHLIKTRGQQVTLRCSSQSGHNTVSWYQQALGQGPQFIFQYYREEENGRGNFPPRFSGLQFPNYSSELNVNALELDDSALYLCASSLTPNRTTGYTFGSGTRLTVV.

J is TRBJ1-1 and V is TRBV4-2; 7 bases are a match to TRBD1. Trimming took 0 bases from V and 4 from J; bases not matched to a gene: 8. The CDR3 loop spans 16 amino acids. The germline V gene has CDR1 LGHNA and CDR2 YNFKEQ. The CDR3 DNA reads TGTGCCAGCAGCCAAGATTTGAGGGGGCCAGCCACTGAAGCTTTCTTT. This codes for CASSQDLRGPATEAFF.

The gene calls are TRBV6-1 and TRBJ2-1; TRBD2 aligns across 7 bases. Trimming at V came to 5 bases and at J to 5 bases, leaving 3 bases not matched to a gene. This CDR3 region has 13 residues. Germline CDR1 MNHNS, CDR2 SASEGT. DNA of the CDR3: TGTGCCAGCAGTTCTCGGGGGGACAATGAGCAGTTCTTC. Encoded protein: CASSSRGDNEQFF.

V is TRBV5-4 and J is TRBJ2-5; 12 nucleotides match TRBD2. Per germline, CDR1 SGHNT and CDR2 YYREEE (reference sequence). The ends lost 4 bases at V and 5 bases at J; junction bases unmatched: 9. The CDR3 is 16 residues long. The DNA for the CDR3 is TGTGCCAGCAGCGGTGGGCCTAGCGGGAGGGGGGAGACCCAGTACTTC. It encodes CASSGGPSGRGETQYF.

This chain links TRBV19 with TRBJ2-1; TRBD1 matches at 7 bases. With V trimmed by 5 bases and J by 4 bases, 8 bases remained unmatched. In germline, CDR1 is LNHDA, CDR2 SQIVND (reference sequence). The CDR3 is made up of 15 amino acids. The chain's CDR3 is CASSPRQGPYNEQFF. CDR3 DNA sequence: TGTGCCAGTAGTCCAAGACAGGGACCTTACAATGAGCAGTTCTTC. Variable domain in full (rest from reference TRBV19 and TRBJ2-1): DGGITQSPKYLFRKEGQNVTLSCEQNLNHDAMYWYRQDPGQGLRLIYYSQIVNDFQKGDIAEGYSVSREKKESFPLTVTSAQKNPTAFYLCASSPRQGPYNEQFFGPGTRLTVL.

This clone was detected only a few times. V gene TRBV13 combines with J gene TRBJ1-3; tentative D call: TRBD1 (6 bases). Trimming removed 2 bases from V and 0 bases from J, with 8 bases in between. The CDR3 length is 15 residues. CDR1 and CDR2 from the germline V gene are PRHDT and FYEKMQ (reference sequence). CDR3 in amino acids: CASSLTGSSGNTIYF. The DNA for the CDR3 is TGTGCCAGCAGCTTAACAGGGAGCTCTGGAAACACCATATATTTT.

V usage is TRBV11-3 and J usage is TRBJ2-3; D is perhaps TRBD1 or TRBD2 (5 bases each). CDR3 length equals 13 residues. Trimming took 3 bases from V and 4 from J, leaving 8 bases between them. From germline, CDR1 is SGHNT and CDR2 YENEEA. In DNA form, the CDR3 reads TGTGCCAGCAGCTTCCGGGGCGCAGATACGCAGTATTTT. It is translated as CASSFRGADTQYF.

The chain recombines TRBV7-9 with TRBJ2-3, with D tentatively TRBD1 (8 bases). Germline V gene lookup returns CDR1 SEHNR and CDR2 FQNEAQ (reference sequence). V lost 7 bases, J lost 5 bases, and 31 bases lay in between. The CDR3 runs to 19 residues. In DNA form, the CDR3 reads TGTGCCAGCACCACGTCGGGGACAGGTGGCGGGAGACAGATAGATACGCAGTATTTT. Amino acids: CASTTSGTGGGRQIDTQYF.

This clone was seen once. The J gene is TRBJ2-7, the V gene TRBV7-2; D is uncertain. The CDR3 is 14 residues long. The V and J ends lost 1 base and 2 bases respectively, with 9 bases between them. Germline assignment: CDR1 SGHTA and CDR2 FQGNSA. The CDR3 DNA is TGTGCCAGCAGCTTAGGAGGCAGCACCTACGAGCAGTACTTC. Protein product: CASSLGGSTYEQYF.

This clone was found a few times. V gene TRBV7-3 combines with J gene TRBJ2-3; D tentatively fits TRBD1 or TRBD2 (6 bases each). CDR1 and CDR2 (germline): SGHTA, FQGTGA. This CDR3 spans 15 amino acids. The V end was cut by 2 bases, the J end by 8 bases, with 17 bases between. CDR3 DNA sequence: TGTGCCAGCAGCTTAGTGGGGGGCCGGTCGGGTACGCAGTATTTT. This sequence encodes CASSLVGGRSGTQYF.

The chain joins TRBV9 to TRBJ1-1; D may be TRBD1 (5 bases). Trimming pared 0 bases from V and 6 bases from J, leaving 18 bases between. The CDR3 has 16 amino acids. Germline V lookup: CDR1 SGDLS, CDR2 YYNGEE. CDR3 in amino acids: CASSVEGEGLLAEAFF. Here the CDR3 DNA reads TGTGCCAGCAGCGTAGAAGGGGAGGGGCTACTTGCTGAAGCTTTCTTT.

This sequence joins TRBV15 and TRBJ2-7; possibly TRBD2 for D (5 bases). Germline CDR1 is LNHNV and CDR2 is YYDKDF (reference sequence). The CDR3 spans 14 residues. Trimming took 5 bases from V and 3 from J, leaving 14 bases between them. CDR3 nucleotides: TGTGCCACCAGCCCCGACCCGGGAAGCTACGAGCAGTACTTC. Protein product: CATSPDPGSYEQYF.

This clone was found a few times. J is TRBJ1-4 and V is TRBV5-8, with no clear D. CDR3 length: 15 amino acids. V was pared by 2 bases and J by 0 bases, with 8 bases between. CDR1 is SGHTS and CDR2 is YDEGEE in the germline V gene. The CDR3 bases are TGTGCCAGCAGCTTAGCGGGGACAACTAATGAAAAACTGTTTTTT. Its translation is CASSLAGTTNEKLFF.

The genes are TRBV29-1 and TRBJ2-2; a possible D gene is TRBD2 (7 bases). CDR1 is SQVTM, CDR2 ANQGSEA, per germline. Deletions cut 4 bases from V and 4 bases from J, with 10 bases between. The CDR3 totals 13 residues. CDR3: CSVARGGTGELFF. In nucleotides, the CDR3 is TGCAGCGTTGCGAGGGGGGGCACCGGGGAGCTGTTTTTT.

The J gene is TRBJ1-1, the V gene TRBV11-2; the D gene is possibly TRBD1 (5 bases). The length of the CDR3 is 14 residues. Trimming removed 0 bases at V and 11 bases at J, with 16 bases between. Germline assignment: CDR1 SGHAT and CDR2 FQNNGV. CDR3 coding DNA: TGTGCCAGCAGCTTAGATATCAGGGACGTAAGCGCTTTCTTT. It specifies CASSLDIRDVSAFF.

The chain links TRBV12-5 to TRBJ1-6; D is uncertain. CDR1 LGHNT and CDR2 FRNRAP come from the germline V gene. Trimming removed 3 bases from V and 9 bases from J, with 15 bases in between. The CDR3 runs to 15 residues. CDR3 sequence reads: CASGLRAPGGSPLHF. The CDR3 DNA follows: TGTGCTAGTGGTTTAAGGGCCCCGGGAGGTTCACCCCTCCACTTT.

The chain joins TRBV6-5 to TRBJ1-6; tentatively, D is TRBD1 (6 bases). The CDR3 loop spans 15 amino acids. Looked up from germline, CDR1 is MNHEY and CDR2 is SVGAGI. Trimming stripped 6 bases from V and 13 bases from J, with 22 bases between. The CDR3 DNA reads TGTGCCAGCAGCAGCCGGGACACGGGGATGGTCCCCCTCCACTTT. Amino acids: CASSSRDTGMVPLHF.

The CDR3 DNA reads as TGTGCCAGCAAGGGACTAGCGGGGGGCACAGATACGCAGTATTTT. It specifies CASKGLAGGTDTQYF. The chain recombines TRBV7-2 with TRBJ2-3; 14 nucleotides match TRBD2. V dropped 7 bases and J dropped 1; count of bases not matched to a gene: 1. CDR3 size: 15 residues. Germline V lookup: CDR1 SGHTA, CDR2 FQGNSA. Together with reference TRBV7-2 and TRBJ2-3, the CDR3 gives the full variable domain: GAGVSQSPSNKVTEKGKDVELRCDPISGHTALYWYRQSLGQGLEFLIYFQGNSAPDKSGLPSDRFSAERTGGSVSTLTIQRTQQEDSAVYLCASKGLAGGTDTQYFGPGTRLTVL.